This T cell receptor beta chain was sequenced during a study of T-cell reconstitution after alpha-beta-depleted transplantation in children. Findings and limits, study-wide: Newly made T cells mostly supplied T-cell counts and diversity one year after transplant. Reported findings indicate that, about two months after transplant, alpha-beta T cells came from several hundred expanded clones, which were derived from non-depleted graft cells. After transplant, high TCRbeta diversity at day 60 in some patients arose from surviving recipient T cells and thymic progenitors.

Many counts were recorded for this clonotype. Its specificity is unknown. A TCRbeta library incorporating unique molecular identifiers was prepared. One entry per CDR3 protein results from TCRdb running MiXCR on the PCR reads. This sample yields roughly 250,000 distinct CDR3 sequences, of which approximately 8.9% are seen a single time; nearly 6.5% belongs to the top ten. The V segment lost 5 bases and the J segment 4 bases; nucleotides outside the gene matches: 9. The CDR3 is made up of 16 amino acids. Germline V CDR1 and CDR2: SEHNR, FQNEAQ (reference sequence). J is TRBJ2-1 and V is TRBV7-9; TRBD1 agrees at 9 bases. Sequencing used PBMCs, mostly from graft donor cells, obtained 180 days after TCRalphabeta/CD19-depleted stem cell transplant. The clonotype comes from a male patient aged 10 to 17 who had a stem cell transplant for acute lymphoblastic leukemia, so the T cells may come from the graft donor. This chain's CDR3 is CASSIAGTGTYNEQFF. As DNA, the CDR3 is TGTGCCAGCAGCATCGCCGGGACAGGGACGTACAATGAGCAGTTCTTC.